Following are 16 T cell receptor beta chains from one sample sequenced in a study of T cells in localized non-small cell lung cancer. The table came from immunoSEQ multiplex PCR; TCRdb's copy has only in-frame clones and leaves some out. In the table there are fewer than 95,000 clones, approximately 91% of which are singletons. The source was PBMCs, collected before any cancer treatment. The receptors stem from a woman aged 35 to 70 with stage II squamous cell lung carcinoma.

The chain links TRBV29-1 to TRBJ2-7; 11 nucleotides agree with TRBD2. V trimming: 4 bases; J trimming: 3 bases; junction bases outside the gene matches: 14. Germline V gene data show CDR1 as SQVTM and CDR2 as ANQGSEA. The CDR3 contains 17 residues. The CDR3: CSVGGGLAGGDFYEQYF. Here the CDR3 DNA reads TGCAGCGTTGGAGGGGGGCTAGCGGGAGGAGATTTCTACGAGCAGTACTTC.

The chain joins TRBV19 to TRBJ1-5; tentatively, D is TRBD1 (6 bases). This CDR3 is built from 15 residues. V dropped 3 bases and J dropped 3 bases, with 12 bases sitting between them. The germline V gene encodes CDR1 LNHDA and CDR2 SQIVND (reference sequence). The CDR3: CASSIRGQFNQPQHF. The CDR3 DNA reads as TGTGCCAGTAGTATCCGAGGACAGTTCAATCAGCCCCAGCATTTT.

This clone was recorded once. The chain recombines TRBV27 with TRBJ2-1; 10 bases match TRBD2. The CDR3 covers 16 residues. Trimming removed 5 bases from V and 5 bases from J; junction bases left unmatched: 9. Germline loops: CDR1 MNHEY, CDR2 SMNVEV (reference sequence). The CDR3 is CASSAPRTSGHNEQFF. CDR3 nucleotides: TGTGCCAGCAGTGCACCCCGGACTAGCGGTCACAATGAGCAGTTCTTC.

The chain links TRBV27 to TRBJ1-5; TRBD1 matches at 10 bases. Germline CDR1 and CDR2: MNHEY and SMNVEV (reference sequence). The CDR3 has 16 amino acids. Trimming at V came to 3 bases and at J to 4 bases, leaving 6 bases not matched to a gene. CDR3 coding DNA: TGTGCCAGCAGTTTCAGGGGACAGGGGTATAATCAGCCCCAGCATTTT. Its translation is CASSFRGQGYNQPQHF.

This chain joins TRBV5-1 and TRBJ2-3; 8 bases agree with TRBD2. The CDR3 runs to 15 residues. CDR1 and CDR2 (germline): SGHRS, YFSETQ. V was clipped by 2 bases and J by 6 bases; unmatched bases: 8. The CDR3 loop reads CASSLKAGAWDTQYF. CDR3 sequence (DNA): TGCGCCAGCAGCTTAAAAGCGGGGGCCTGGGATACGCAGTATTTT.

The gene calls are TRBV6-5 and TRBJ1-4; D possibly corresponds to TRBD1 (6 bases). Trimming removed 6 bases at V and 0 bases at J, with 11 bases between. Germline V CDR1 and CDR2: MNHEY, SVGAGI. CDR3 length: 15 amino acids. CDR3 DNA sequence: TGTGCCAGCAGCCCCAGGGGTTCAACTAATGAAAAACTGTTTTTT. It encodes CASSPRGSTNEKLFF.

This chain connects TRBV2 to TRBJ1-2; 8 positions agree with TRBD1. Looked up from germline, CDR1 is SNHLY and CDR2 is FYNNEI. This CDR3 region has 14 residues. V trimming: 6 bases; J trimming: 0 bases; junction bases outside the gene matches: 3. The CDR3 region has the DNA TGTGCCAGCAGCCTGGACAGGGCTAACTATGGCTACACCTTC. This encodes CASSLDRANYGYTF.

The chain links TRBV6-1 to TRBJ2-1; 8 nucleotides line up with TRBD2. Germline values: CDR1 MNHNS, CDR2 SASEGT. V gave up 7 bases and J gave up 4 bases; unmatched junction bases: 3. There are 13 residues in the CDR3. CDR3 in amino acids: CASMPSGYNEQFF. The CDR3 coding sequence is TGTGCCAGCATGCCTAGCGGGTACAATGAGCAGTTCTTC.

The CDR3 spells CASRRTGNSYEQYF. CDR3 bases: TGTGCCAGCAGAAGGACAGGGAACTCCTACGAGCAGTACTTC. This rearrangement joins TRBV2 to TRBJ2-7, with 8 bases that match TRBD1. V shed 6 bases and J 0 bases; nucleotides not matched to a gene: 4. This CDR3 region has 14 residues. Germline loops: CDR1 SNHLY, CDR2 FYNNEI.

The chain carries TRBV14 and TRBJ1-1; D not certain. Trimming removed 4 bases at V and 4 bases at J, with 13 bases between. Germline V lookup: CDR1 SGHDN, CDR2 FVKESK. The CDR3 is 14 residues long. CDR3 DNA sequence: TGTGCCAGCAGCCGAGACCCGGCGGCCACTGAAGCTTTCTTT. Protein product: CASSRDPAATEAFF.

This chain joins TRBV28 and TRBJ2-2; D is ambiguous. The CDR3 consists of 15 residues. V was pared by 5 bases and J by 1 base, with 11 bases between. From germline, CDR1 is MDHEN and CDR2 SYDVKM. DNA of the CDR3: TGTGCCAGCAGTCCTTACTCCGGGAACACCGGGGAGCTGTTTTTT. The encoded protein is CASSPYSGNTGELFF.

The J gene is TRBJ1-5, the V gene TRBV6-1; the D is unclear. From germline, CDR1 is MNHNS and CDR2 SASEGT. CDR3 length: 16 amino acids. V was trimmed by 0 bases and J by 0 bases, leaving 9 bases between them. CDR3 in DNA: TGTGCCAGCAGTGAAGCCGGAGGGAATAGCAATCAGCCCCAGCATTTT. The encoded protein is CASSEAGGNSNQPQHF.

V gene TRBV27 combines with J gene TRBJ2-5, with D tentatively TRBD1 (6 bases). The germline V gene has CDR1 MNHEY and CDR2 SMNVEV (reference sequence). This CDR3 comprises 15 residues. V lost 6 bases and J 2 bases, leaving 16 bases between the germline ends. The CDR3 loop is CASSYQGSRQETQYF. In DNA form, the CDR3 reads TGTGCCAGCAGCTATCAGGGGTCCCGACAAGAGACCCAGTACTTC.

This rearrangement joins TRBV28 to TRBJ1-5, with TRBD1 identical over 7 bases. Germline V gene lookup returns CDR1 MDHEN and CDR2 SYDVKM. This CDR3 is built from 13 residues. V shed 4 bases, J shed 6 bases, and the junction held 3 bases outside the gene matches. The CDR3 coding sequence is TGTGCCAGCAGTTCGACAGGGCCTCAGCCCCAGCATTTT. This gives the protein CASSSTGPQPQHF.

In its sample, this clone was seen once. The chain is built from TRBV9 and TRBJ1-3; D is ambiguous. V was trimmed by 0 bases and J by 1 base, leaving 17 bases between them. The CDR3 has 18 amino acids. Germline values: CDR1 SGDLS, CDR2 YYNGEE. The DNA for the CDR3 is TGTGCCAGCAGCGTAGATCCTAGGAGGGTCGAATCTGGAAACACCATATATTTT. This translates into CASSVDPRRVESGNTIYF.

The rearrangement uses TRBV27 and TRBJ1-1; no reliable D call. CDR3 length: 15 residues. Per germline, CDR1 MNHEY and CDR2 SMNVEV (reference sequence). V lost 7 bases to trimming and J lost 1 base, with 16 bases between them. The CDR3 is CASKVSSGSNTEAFF. The CDR3 nucleotides read TGTGCCAGCAAGGTTTCCTCAGGCTCGAACACTGAAGCTTTCTTT.